The 18 T cell receptor beta chains given below trace back to one sample, sequenced in a study of blood T cells in healthy people across ages. Primers used in a second PCR of about 6 to 12 cycles were a sample-barcoded 5' primer and a J-beta primer mix. TCRdb independently ran MiXCR on the 5' RACE reads; one entry per CDR3 protein. The data contain about 640,000 distinct CDR3 sequences, about 54% of them singletons. The specimen sequenced was blood. Receptors originate from a man in his 60s in good health.

V is TRBV19 and J is TRBJ2-4, with D possibly TRBD1 on 6 matching bases. Trimming shortened V by 7 bases and J by 0 bases, and 16 bases separated the two germline ends. The CDR3 spans 16 residues. Per germline, CDR1 LNHDA and CDR2 SQIVND (reference sequence). The CDR3 DNA reads TGTGCCAGTAACCCCGGGACACCTATAGCCAAAAACATTCAGTACTTC. It is translated as CASNPGTPIAKNIQYF.

The rearrangement joins TRBV11-2 to TRBJ2-7; 10 positions match TRBD2. Germline CDR1 and CDR2: SGHAT and FQNNGV. V lost 2 bases and J lost 3; bases outside the gene matches: 7. This CDR3 comprises 16 residues. This CDR3 reads CASSLSSGGFYYEQYF. CDR3 DNA sequence: TGTGCCAGCAGCTTATCTAGCGGGGGTTTCTACTACGAGCAGTACTTC.

The rearrangement joins TRBV24-1 to TRBJ2-3, with D unclear. This CDR3 is 16 amino acids long. V was shortened by 5 bases and J by 2 bases, with 16 bases between the two germline ends. Germline lookup yields CDR1 KGHDR and CDR2 SFDVKD. The CDR3 nucleotides read TGTGCCACCAGTGGGGATAGGGCCTCCGACACAGATACGCAGTATTTT. Encoded protein: CATSGDRASDTDTQYF.

This rearrangement joins TRBV7-9 to TRBJ2-6; maybe TRBD1 (6 bases). Trimming shortened V by 5 bases and J by 4 bases, and 12 bases separated the two germline ends. The CDR3 runs 15 residues. Germline V gene sequence: CDR1 SEHNR, CDR2 FQNEAQ (reference sequence). The CDR3 sequence: CASSQRQAGANVLTF. Here the CDR3 DNA reads TGTGCCAGCAGCCAAAGACAGGCCGGGGCCAACGTCCTGACTTTC.

This clonotype was counted only a few times. This rearrangement joins TRBV7-2 to TRBJ1-2; D remains unclear. Trimming removed 3 bases at V and 3 bases at J, with 11 bases between. The length of the CDR3 is 14 residues. Germline V gene data show CDR1 as SGHTA and CDR2 as FQGNSA. CDR3 amino acids: CASSFQDGDYGYTF. The CDR3 nucleotides read TGTGCCAGCAGCTTCCAAGACGGAGACTATGGCTACACCTTC. The whole variable domain, remainder taken from reference TRBV7-2 and TRBJ1-2, is GAGVSQSPSNKVTEKGKDVELRCDPISGHTALYWYRQSLGQGLEFLIYFQGNSAPDKSGLPSDRFSAERTGGSVSTLTIQRTQQEDSAVYLCASSFQDGDYGYTFGSGTRLTVV.

The rearrangement links TRBV28 to TRBJ2-3; perhaps TRBD2 as D (6 bases). CDR3 length equals 11 residues. The germline V gene encodes CDR1 MDHEN and CDR2 SYDVKM. V lost 8 bases to trimming and J lost 8 bases, with 11 bases between them. CDR3 bases: TGTGCCAGCCGTCTTAGCGGTACGCAGTATTTT. This codes for CASRLSGTQYF.

The chain employs TRBV7-9 and TRBJ1-4; possible D gene TRBD1, 6 bases. Germline values: CDR1 SEHNR, CDR2 FQNEAQ (reference sequence). Deletions cut 4 bases from V and 6 bases from J, with 15 bases between. The CDR3 consists of 15 residues. The CDR3 coding sequence is TGTGCCAGCAGCTCATCGGGACAAGAAGATGAAAAACTGTTTTTT. Translation gives CASSSSGQEDEKLFF.

The sample holds a few counts of this clonotype. The rearrangement links TRBV14 to TRBJ2-1, with 9 bases identical to TRBD2. This CDR3 region has 17 residues. Germline V gene lookup returns CDR1 SGHDN and CDR2 FVKESK. With V trimmed by 3 bases and J by 3 bases, 9 bases remained unmatched. In DNA, the CDR3 is TGTGCCAGCAGCCAGCCGGGACTAGCAGTCCTCTACAATGAGCAGTTCTTC. Residues: CASSQPGLAVLYNEQFF.

The rearrangement uses TRBV12-5 and TRBJ2-7; D is possibly TRBD1 (6 bases). The J call may be incorrect, as the DNA end agrees better with TRBJ2-5. The CDR3 runs 14 residues. CDR1 is LGHNT, CDR2 FRNRAP, per germline. The CDR3 DNA sequence: TGTGCTAGTGGTTTGGACAGGGCCAGTAAGACCCAGTACTTC. Amino acids: CASGLDRASKTQYF.

CDR3 coding DNA: TGCGCCAGCAGCTTGACCACGACAGGGAGGGAGTACAATGAGCAGTTCTTC. It translates to CASSLTTTGREYNEQFF. The rearrangement joins TRBV5-1 to TRBJ2-1, with D perhaps matching TRBD1 or TRBD2 (7 bases each). This CDR3 contains 17 residues. Trimming cost V 1 base and J 4 bases, with 18 bases left between them. Germline CDR1 SGHRS, CDR2 YFSETQ.

J is TRBJ1-5 and V is TRBV20-1; TRBD1 might be the D (5 bases). CDR1 is DFQATT, CDR2 SNEGSKA, per germline (reference sequence). With 7 bases removed from V and 5 bases from J, the gap between germline ends came to 21 bases. The CDR3 totals 15 residues. Written as DNA, the CDR3 is TGCAGTGTTCGCCCTTGGGGGGACCGAGATCAGCCCCAGCATTTT. It encodes CSVRPWGDRDQPQHF.

The rearrangement uses TRBV11-2 and TRBJ2-1; D ambiguous. The CDR3 runs 14 residues. Between the trimmed V and J ends, which lost 1 base and 7 bases, there was a span of 11 bases. Looked up from germline, CDR1 is SGHAT and CDR2 is FQNNGV. CDR3 sequence: CASSLAHVGNEQFF. In DNA form, the CDR3 reads TGTGCCAGCAGCTTAGCCCACGTGGGAAATGAGCAGTTCTTC.

This clonotype has just one count. Germline is not matched at one junction end, which may reflect a read error. The rearrangement uses TRBV7-9 and TRBJ1-2; no firm D call. Germline V lookup: CDR1 SEHNR, CDR2 FQNEAQ (reference sequence). The CDR3 runs to 14 residues. DNA of the CDR3: TGTGCCAGCAGCGCAGAGCTGGGTAACGATGGCTACACCTTC. Translation gives CASSAELGNDGYTF. Full variable domain (remainder filled in from reference TRBV7-9 and TRBJ1-2): DTGVSQNPRHKITKRGQNVTFRCDPISEHNRLYWYRQTLGQGPEFLTYFQNEAQLEKSRLLSDRFSAERPKGSFSTLEIQRTEQGDSAMYLCASSAELGNDGYTFGSGTRLTVV.

This clonotype has just a few counts. The CDR3: CASSEGQGVSIGYTF. The DNA of the CDR3 is TGTGCCAGCAGTGAGGGACAGGGGGTGTCTATAGGCTACACCTTC. The rearrangement links TRBV25-1 to TRBJ1-2; the match to TRBD1 covers 11 bases. This CDR3 spans 15 amino acids. V lost 3 bases and J lost 8; bases outside the gene matches: 8. CDR1 and CDR2 (germline): MGHDK, SYGVNS.

The chain is built from TRBV6-1 and TRBJ1-4; no firm D call. The CDR3 contains 13 residues. CDR1 and CDR2 from the germline V gene are MNHNS and SASEGT. Trimming removed 4 bases from V and 6 bases from J, with 9 bases in between. CDR3 nucleotides: TGTGCCAGCAGTGGTGGACGGGATGAAAAACTGTTTTTT. It specifies CASSGGRDEKLFF.

There are a few counts of this clonotype. CDR3 in amino acids: CASSWAVGPAEYNEQFF. The DNA for the CDR3 is TGTGCCAGCAGCTGGGCGGTGGGGCCGGCGGAGTACAATGAGCAGTTCTTC. This chain links TRBV11-1 with TRBJ2-1; tentatively, D is TRBD1 (5 bases). The CDR3 has 17 residues. The V gene lost 4 bases and the J gene lost 4 bases, with 20 bases spanning the gap. CDR1 is SGHAT and CDR2 is FQDESV in the germline V gene (reference sequence).

This clonotype occurred a few times. The junction does not match germline at one end; this may be a read error. The chain joins TRBV5-1 to TRBJ2-7, with 8 bases aligning to TRBD2. This CDR3 comprises 15 residues. Germline V gene sequence: CDR1 SGHRS, CDR2 YFSETQ. In nucleotides, the CDR3 is TGTGCCAGCAGCCTTAGCGGGGCCAGCTCCTACGAGCAGTACTTC. This translates into CASSLSGASSYEQYF.

The V call is TRBV28, the J call TRBJ2-1, with D maybe TRBD1 (6 bases). In germline, CDR1 is MDHEN, CDR2 SYDVKM. The CDR3 is 13 amino acids. The V and J ends lost 6 bases and 4 bases respectively, with 10 bases between them. CDR3 coding DNA: TGTGCCAGCAGCGCTGGACAGTACAATGAGCAGTTCTTC. It codes for CASSAGQYNEQFF. The entire variable domain, with the rest obtained from reference TRBV28 and TRBJ2-1, is as follows: DVKVTQSSRYLVKRTGEKVFLECVQDMDHENMFWYRQDPGLGLRLIYFSYDVKMKEKGDIPEGYSVSREKKERFSLILESASTNQTSMYLCASSAGQYNEQFFGPGTRLTVL.